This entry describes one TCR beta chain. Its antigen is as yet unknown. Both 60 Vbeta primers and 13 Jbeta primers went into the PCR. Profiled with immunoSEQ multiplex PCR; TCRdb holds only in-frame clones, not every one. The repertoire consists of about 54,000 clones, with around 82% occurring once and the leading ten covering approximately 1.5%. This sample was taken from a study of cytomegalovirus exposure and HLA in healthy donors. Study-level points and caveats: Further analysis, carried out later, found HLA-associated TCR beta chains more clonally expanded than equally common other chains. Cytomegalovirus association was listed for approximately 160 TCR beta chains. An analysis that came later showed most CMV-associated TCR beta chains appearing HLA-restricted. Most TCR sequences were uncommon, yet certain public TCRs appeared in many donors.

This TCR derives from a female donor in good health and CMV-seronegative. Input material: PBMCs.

The CDR3 region has the DNA TGTGCCAGCAGCTTACAGGGGTCGTCGAACACCGGGGAGCTGTTTTTT. This translates into CASSLQGSSNTGELFF. The rearrangement joins TRBV7-2 to TRBJ2-2; TRBD1 is a possible D gene (6 bases). V dropped 2 bases and J dropped 0 bases, with 10 bases sitting between them. Germline-derived CDR1 and CDR2 are SGHTA and FQGNSA. The CDR3 runs 16 residues.